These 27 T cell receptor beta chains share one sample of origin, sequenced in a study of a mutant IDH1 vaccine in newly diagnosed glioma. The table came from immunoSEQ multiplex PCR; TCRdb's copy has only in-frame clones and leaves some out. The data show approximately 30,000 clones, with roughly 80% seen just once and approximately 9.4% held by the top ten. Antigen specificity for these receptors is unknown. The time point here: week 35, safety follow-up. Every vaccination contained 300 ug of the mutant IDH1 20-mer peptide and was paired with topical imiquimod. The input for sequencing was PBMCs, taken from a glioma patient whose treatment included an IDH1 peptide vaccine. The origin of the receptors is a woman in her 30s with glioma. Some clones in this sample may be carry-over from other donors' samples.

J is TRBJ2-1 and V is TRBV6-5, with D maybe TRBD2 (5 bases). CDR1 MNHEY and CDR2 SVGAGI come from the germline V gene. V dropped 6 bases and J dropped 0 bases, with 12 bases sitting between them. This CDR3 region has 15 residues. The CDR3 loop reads CASSPSGSSYNEQFF. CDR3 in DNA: TGTGCCAGCAGCCCAAGCGGAAGCTCCTACAATGAGCAGTTCTTC.

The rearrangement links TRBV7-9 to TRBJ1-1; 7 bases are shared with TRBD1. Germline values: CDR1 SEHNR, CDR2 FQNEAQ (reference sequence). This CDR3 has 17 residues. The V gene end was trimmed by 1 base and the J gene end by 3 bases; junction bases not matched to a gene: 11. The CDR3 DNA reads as TGTGCCAGCAGCTTAGGCCGGGACAGCCCTAAGGACACTGAAGCTTTCTTT. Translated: CASSLGRDSPKDTEAFF. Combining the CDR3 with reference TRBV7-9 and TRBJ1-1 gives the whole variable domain DTGVSQNPRHKITKRGQNVTFRCDPISEHNRLYWYRQTLGQGPEFLTYFQNEAQLEKSRLLSDRFSAERPKGSFSTLEIQRTEQGDSAMYLCASSLGRDSPKDTEAFFGQGTRLTVV.

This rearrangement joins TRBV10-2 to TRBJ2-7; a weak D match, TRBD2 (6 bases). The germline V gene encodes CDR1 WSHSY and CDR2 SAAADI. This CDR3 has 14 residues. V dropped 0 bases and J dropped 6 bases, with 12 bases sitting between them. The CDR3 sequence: CASSESGGPGEQYF. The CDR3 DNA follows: TGCGCCAGCAGTGAGTCCGGAGGGCCGGGCGAGCAGTACTTC.

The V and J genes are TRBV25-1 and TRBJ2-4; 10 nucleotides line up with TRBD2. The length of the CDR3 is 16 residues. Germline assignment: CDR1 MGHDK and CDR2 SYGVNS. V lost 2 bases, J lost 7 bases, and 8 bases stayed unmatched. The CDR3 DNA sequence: TGTGCCAGCAGTGAAGAGCGGGAGGGCTTGGGGAACATTCAGTACTTC. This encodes CASSEEREGLGNIQYF.

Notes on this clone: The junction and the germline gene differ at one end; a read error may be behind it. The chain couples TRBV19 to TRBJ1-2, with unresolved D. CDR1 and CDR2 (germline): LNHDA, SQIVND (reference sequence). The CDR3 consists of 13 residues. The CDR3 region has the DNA TGTGCCAGTAGTATAGATCCCAACTTTGGCTACACCTTC. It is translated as CASSIDPNFGYTF. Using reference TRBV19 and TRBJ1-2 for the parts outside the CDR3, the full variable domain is DGGITQSPKYLFRKEGQNVTLSCEQNLNHDAMYWYRQDPGQGLRLIYYSQIVNDFQKGDIAEGYSVSREKKESFPLTVTSAQKNPTAFYLCASSIDPNFGYTFGSGTRLTVV.

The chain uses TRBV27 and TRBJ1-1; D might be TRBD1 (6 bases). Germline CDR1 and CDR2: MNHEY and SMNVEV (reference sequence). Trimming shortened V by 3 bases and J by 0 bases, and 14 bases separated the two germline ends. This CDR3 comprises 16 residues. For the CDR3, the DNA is TGTGCCAGCAGTTTGTCCGGGAACAGGGTGAACACTGAAGCTTTCTTT. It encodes CASSLSGNRVNTEAFF.

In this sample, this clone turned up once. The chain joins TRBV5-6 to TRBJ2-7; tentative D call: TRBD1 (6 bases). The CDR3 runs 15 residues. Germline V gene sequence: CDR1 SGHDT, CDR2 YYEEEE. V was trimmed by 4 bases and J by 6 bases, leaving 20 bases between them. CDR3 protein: CASSRDMGVGGEQYF. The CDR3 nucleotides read TGTGCCAGCAGCCGGGACATGGGGGTAGGGGGCGAGCAGTACTTC.

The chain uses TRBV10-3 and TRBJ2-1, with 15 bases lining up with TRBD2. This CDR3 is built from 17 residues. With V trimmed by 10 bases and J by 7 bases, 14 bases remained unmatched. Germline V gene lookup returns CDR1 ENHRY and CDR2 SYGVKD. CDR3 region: CASNGLAGGPGFNEQFF. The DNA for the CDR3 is TGTGCCAGCAACGGACTAGCGGGAGGGCCGGGGTTTAATGAGCAGTTCTTC.

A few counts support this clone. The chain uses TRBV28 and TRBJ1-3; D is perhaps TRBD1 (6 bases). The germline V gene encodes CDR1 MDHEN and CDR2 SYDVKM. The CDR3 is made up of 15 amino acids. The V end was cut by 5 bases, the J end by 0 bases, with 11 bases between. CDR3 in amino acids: CASSRQVYSGNTIYF. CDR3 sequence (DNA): TGTGCCAGCAGTCGACAGGTTTACTCTGGAAACACCATATATTTT.

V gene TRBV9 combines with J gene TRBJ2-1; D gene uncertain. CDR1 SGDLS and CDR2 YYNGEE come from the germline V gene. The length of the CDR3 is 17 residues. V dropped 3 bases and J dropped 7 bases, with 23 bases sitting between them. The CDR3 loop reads CASSGSDFPLYGNEQFF. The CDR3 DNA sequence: TGTGCCAGCAGCGGATCCGACTTCCCTCTTTATGGGAATGAGCAGTTCTTC.

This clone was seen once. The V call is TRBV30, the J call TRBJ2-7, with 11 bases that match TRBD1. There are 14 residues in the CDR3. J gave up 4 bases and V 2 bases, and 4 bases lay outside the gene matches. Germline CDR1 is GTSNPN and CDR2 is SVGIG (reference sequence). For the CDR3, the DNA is TGTGCCTGGAGTCTTGGACAGGGGGCTTACGAGCAGTACTTC. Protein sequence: CAWSLGQGAYEQYF.

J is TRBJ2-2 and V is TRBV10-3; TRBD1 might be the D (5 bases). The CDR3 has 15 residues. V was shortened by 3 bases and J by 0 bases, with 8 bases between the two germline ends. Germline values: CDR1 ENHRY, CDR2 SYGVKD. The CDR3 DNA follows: TGTGCCATCAGTGACGAAGGGGCGAACACCGGGGAGCTGTTTTTT. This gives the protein CAISDEGANTGELFF.

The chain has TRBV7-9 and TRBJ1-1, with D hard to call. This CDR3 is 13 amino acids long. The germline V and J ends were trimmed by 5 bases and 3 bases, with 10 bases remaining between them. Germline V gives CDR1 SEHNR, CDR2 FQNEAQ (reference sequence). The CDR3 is CASSLTPDTEAFF. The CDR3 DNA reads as TGTGCCAGCAGCCTTACACCGGACACTGAAGCTTTCTTT. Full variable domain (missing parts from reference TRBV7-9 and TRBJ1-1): DTGVSQNPRHKITKRGQNVTFRCDPISEHNRLYWYRQTLGQGPEFLTYFQNEAQLEKSRLLSDRFSAERPKGSFSTLEIQRTEQGDSAMYLCASSLTPDTEAFFGQGTRLTVV.

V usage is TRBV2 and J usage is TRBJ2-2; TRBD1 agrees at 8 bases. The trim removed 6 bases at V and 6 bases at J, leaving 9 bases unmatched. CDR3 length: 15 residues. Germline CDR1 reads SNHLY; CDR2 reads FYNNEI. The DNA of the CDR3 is TGTGCCAGCAGGTCAGGGGGCCTGGGACCCGGGGAGCTGTTTTTT. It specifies CASRSGGLGPGELFF.

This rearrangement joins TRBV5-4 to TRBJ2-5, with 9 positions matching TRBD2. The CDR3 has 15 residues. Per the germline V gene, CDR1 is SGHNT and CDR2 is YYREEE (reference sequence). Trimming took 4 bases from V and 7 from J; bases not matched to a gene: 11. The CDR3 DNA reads TGTGCCAGCAGCCCGGGGGGACTAGCAGGAGGGACCCAGTACTTC. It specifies CASSPGGLAGGTQYF.

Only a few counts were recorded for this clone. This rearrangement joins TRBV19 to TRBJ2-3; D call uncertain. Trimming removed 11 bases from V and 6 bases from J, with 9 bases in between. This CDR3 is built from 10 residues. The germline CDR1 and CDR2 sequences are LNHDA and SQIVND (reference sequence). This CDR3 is CACEGDTQYF. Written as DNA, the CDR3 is TGTGCCTGTGAAGGTGATACGCAGTATTTT.

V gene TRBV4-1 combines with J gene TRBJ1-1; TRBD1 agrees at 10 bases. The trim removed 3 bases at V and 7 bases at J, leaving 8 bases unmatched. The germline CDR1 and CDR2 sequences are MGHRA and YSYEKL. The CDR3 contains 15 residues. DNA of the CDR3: TGCGCCAGCAGCCACTCCGACAGGGGGCAGGATGAAGCTTTCTTT. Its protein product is CASSHSDRGQDEAFF.

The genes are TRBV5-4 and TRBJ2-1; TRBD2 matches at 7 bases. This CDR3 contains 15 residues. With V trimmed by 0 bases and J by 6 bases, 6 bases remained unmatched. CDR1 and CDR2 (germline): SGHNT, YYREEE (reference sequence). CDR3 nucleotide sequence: TGTGCCAGCAGCTTGGGGCGGGAGAACTTCAATGAGCAGTTCTTC. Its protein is CASSLGRENFNEQFF.

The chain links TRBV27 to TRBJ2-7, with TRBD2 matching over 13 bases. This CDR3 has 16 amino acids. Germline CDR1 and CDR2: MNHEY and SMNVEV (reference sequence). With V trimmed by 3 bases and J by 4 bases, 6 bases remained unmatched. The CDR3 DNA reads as TGTGCCAGCAGTTTGGCAAAGGGACTAGCGGGATACGAGCAGTACTTC. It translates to CASSLAKGLAGYEQYF.

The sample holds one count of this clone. CDR3 DNA sequence: TGTGCCAGCAGCAGACACAGGGGGCAGACTGAAGCTTTCTTT. It specifies CASSRHRGQTEAFF. The chain uses TRBV28 and TRBJ1-1, with 9 nucleotides matching TRBD1. The CDR3 runs to 14 residues. V shed 6 bases, J shed 5 bases, and the junction held 7 bases outside the gene matches. From germline, CDR1 is MDHEN and CDR2 SYDVKM.

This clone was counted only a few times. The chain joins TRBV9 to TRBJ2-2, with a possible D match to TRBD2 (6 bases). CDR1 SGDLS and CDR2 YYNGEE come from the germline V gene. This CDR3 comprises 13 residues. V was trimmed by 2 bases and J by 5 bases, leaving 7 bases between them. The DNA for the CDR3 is TGTGCCAGCAGCGTCCGGGGGACCGGGGAGCTGTTTTTT. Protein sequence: CASSVRGTGELFF.

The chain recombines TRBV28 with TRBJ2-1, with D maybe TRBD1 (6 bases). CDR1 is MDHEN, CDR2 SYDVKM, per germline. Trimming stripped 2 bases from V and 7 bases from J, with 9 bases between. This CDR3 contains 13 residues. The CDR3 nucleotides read TGTGCCAGCAGTTTAGGACAGCGGAATGAGCAGTTCTTC. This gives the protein CASSLGQRNEQFF.

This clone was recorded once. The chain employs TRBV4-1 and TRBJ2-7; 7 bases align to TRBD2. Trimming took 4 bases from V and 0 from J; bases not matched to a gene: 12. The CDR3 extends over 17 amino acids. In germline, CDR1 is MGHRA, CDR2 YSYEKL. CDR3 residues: CASSPREGAGSSYEQYF. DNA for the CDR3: TGCGCCAGCAGCCCCCGGGAAGGAGCGGGGTCCTCCTACGAGCAGTACTTC.

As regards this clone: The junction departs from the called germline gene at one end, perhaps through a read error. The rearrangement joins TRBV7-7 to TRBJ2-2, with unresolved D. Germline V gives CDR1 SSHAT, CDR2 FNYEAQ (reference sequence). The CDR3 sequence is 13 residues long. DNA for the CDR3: TGTGCTAGCAGCTCCCACCCCACCGGGGAGCTGTTTTTT. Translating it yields CASSSHPTGELFF. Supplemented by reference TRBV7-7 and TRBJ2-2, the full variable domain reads GAGVSQSPRYKVTKRGQDVTLRCDPISSHATLYWYQQALGQGPEFLTYFNYEAQPDKSGLPSDRFSAERPEGSISTLTIQRTEQRDSAMYRCASSSHPTGELFFGEGSRLTVL.

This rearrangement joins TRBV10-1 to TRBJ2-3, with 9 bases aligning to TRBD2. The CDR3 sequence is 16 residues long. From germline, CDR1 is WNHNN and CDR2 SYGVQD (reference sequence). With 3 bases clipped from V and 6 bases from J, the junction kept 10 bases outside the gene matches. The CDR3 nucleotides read TGCGCCAGCAGTGATCCTAGCGGGACCCTTCAGGATACGCAGTATTTT. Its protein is CASSDPSGTLQDTQYF.

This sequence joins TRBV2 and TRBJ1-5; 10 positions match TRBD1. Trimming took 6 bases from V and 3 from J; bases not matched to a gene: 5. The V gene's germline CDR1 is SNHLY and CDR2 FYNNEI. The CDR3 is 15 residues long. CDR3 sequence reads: CASSGGTGDNQPQHF. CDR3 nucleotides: TGTGCCAGCAGCGGGGGGACAGGGGACAATCAGCCCCAGCATTTT.

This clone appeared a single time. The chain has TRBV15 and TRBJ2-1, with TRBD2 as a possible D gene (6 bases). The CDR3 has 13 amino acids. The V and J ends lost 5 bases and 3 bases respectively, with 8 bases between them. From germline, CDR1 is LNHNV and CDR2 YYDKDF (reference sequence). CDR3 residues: CATSGRNYNEQFF. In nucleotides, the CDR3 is TGTGCCACCAGCGGGAGGAACTACAATGAGCAGTTCTTC.